This TCR beta chain is drawn from a study of blood T cell repertoires in COVID-19. Background on the study: Donors in the United States, Italy and Spain gave samples during acute or convalescent COVID-19.

The V gene's germline CDR1 is LGHDT and CDR2 YNNKEL (reference sequence). This CDR3 is built from 13 residues. Trimming pared 6 bases from V and 2 bases from J, leaving 10 bases between. Per the study methods: Amplification with reference gene primers provided the estimates of nucleated cell counts. Sequencing was performed with immunoSEQ multiplex PCR; in TCRdb, only in-frame clones are kept and a portion is missing. That table gives V, J and clone size, and the DNA gave D and trimming. This table has hundreds of thousands of clones, around nine tenths appearing once. The sequencing sample was made of peripheral blood. The TCR sequence derives from a man between 40 and 49 years old with acute or convalescent COVID-19. The chain is built from TRBV3-1 (or the pseudogene TRBV3-2) and TRBJ1-2; TRBD1 is a possible D gene (5 bases). CDR3 bases: TGTGCCAGCAGTCCAGGGTGGAACTATGGCTACACCTTC. Translation gives CASSPGWNYGYTF.